Below, one T cell receptor (beta chain) is given with its context. The entry originates in a study of blood T cell repertoires in COVID-19. Some clones are missing from TCRdb's copy, which holds only in-frame ones; the method was immunoSEQ multiplex PCR. The sample contains 390,000 or so clones, roughly 85% of which appear only once. With 0 bases removed from V and 4 bases from J, the gap between germline ends came to 10 bases. CDR3 length equals 14 residues. CDR1 is SGHRS, CDR2 YFSETQ, per germline. The clonotype was recovered from a woman aged 25-40 years with active or convalescent COVID-19. The specimen was peripheral blood. The chain joins TRBV5-1 to TRBJ1-2, with a possible D match to TRBD1 (6 bases). CDR3 sequence (DNA): TGCGCCAGCAGCTTGGCCGGACAGTCCTATGGCTACACCTTC. Translated, it gives CASSLAGQSYGYTF.